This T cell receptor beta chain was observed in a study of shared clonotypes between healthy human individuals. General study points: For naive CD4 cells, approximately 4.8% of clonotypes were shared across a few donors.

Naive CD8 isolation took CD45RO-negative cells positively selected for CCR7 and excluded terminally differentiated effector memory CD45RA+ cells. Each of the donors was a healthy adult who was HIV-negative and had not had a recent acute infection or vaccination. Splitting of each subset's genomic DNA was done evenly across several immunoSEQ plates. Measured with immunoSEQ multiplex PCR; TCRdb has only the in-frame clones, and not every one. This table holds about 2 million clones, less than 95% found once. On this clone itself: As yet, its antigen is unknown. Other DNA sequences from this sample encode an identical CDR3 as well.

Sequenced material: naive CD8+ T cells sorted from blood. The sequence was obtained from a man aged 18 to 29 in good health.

The DNA of the CDR3 is TGTGCCAGTAGTATGGCGGGACCATCCTACGAGCAGTACTTC. It is translated as CASSMAGPSYEQYF. The chain has TRBV19 and TRBJ2-7; possibly TRBD2 for D (6 bases). V lost 3 bases to trimming and J lost 1 base, with 10 bases between them. Germline V gives CDR1 LNHDA, CDR2 SQIVND (reference sequence). The CDR3 spans 14 residues.